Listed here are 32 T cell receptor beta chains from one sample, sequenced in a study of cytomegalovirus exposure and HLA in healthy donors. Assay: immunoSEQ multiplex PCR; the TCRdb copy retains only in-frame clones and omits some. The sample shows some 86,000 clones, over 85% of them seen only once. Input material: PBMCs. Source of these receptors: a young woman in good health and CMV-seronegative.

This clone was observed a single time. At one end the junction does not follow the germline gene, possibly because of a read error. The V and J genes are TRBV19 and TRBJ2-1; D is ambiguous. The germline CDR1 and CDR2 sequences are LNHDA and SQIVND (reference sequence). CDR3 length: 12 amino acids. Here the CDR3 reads CASSISSNEQFF. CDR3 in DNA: TGTGCCAGTAGTATTTCCTCCAATGAGCAGTTCTTC.

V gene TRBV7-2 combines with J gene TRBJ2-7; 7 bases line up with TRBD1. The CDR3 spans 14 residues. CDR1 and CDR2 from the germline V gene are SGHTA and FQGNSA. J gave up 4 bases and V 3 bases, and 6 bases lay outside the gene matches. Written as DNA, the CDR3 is TGTGCCAGCAGCTTCGGGACAGAGCCTTACGAGCAGTACTTC. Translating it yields CASSFGTEPYEQYF. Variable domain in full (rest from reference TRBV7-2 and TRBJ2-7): GAGVSQSPSNKVTEKGKDVELRCDPISGHTALYWYRQSLGQGLEFLIYFQGNSAPDKSGLPSDRFSAERTGGSVSTLTIQRTQQEDSAVYLCASSFGTEPYEQYFGPGTRLTVT.

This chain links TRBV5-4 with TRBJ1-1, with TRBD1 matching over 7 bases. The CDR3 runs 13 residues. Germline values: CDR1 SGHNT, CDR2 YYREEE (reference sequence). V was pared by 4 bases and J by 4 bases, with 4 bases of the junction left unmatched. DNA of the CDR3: TGTGCCAGCAGCCCCGGGACAGCCACTGAAGCTTTCTTT. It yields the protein CASSPGTATEAFF.

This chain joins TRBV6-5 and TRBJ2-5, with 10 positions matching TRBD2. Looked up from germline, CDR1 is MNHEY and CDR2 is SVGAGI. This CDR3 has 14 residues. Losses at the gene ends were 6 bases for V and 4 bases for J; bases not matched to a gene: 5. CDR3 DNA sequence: TGTGCCAGCAGGGCTAGCGGGGGAGGAGAGACCCAGTACTTC. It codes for CASRASGGGETQYF.

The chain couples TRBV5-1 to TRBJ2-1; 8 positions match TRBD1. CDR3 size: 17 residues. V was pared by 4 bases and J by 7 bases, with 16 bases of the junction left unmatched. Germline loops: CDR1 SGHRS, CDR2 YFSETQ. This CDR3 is CASSPGDRGQGRNEQFF. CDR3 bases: TGCGCCAGCAGCCCGGGGGATCGAGGACAGGGAAGAAATGAGCAGTTCTTC.

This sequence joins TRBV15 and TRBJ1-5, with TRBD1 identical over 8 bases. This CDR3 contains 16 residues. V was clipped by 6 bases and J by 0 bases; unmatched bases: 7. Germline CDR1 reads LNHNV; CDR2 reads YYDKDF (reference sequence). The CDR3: CATRQGVDTSNQPQHF. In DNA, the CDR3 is TGTGCCACCAGACAGGGGGTGGACACTAGCAATCAGCCCCAGCATTTT.

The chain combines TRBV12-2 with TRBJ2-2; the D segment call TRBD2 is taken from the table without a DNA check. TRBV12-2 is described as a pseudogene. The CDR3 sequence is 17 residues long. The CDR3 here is CASRLSSTSGNTGELFF. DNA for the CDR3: TGTGCAAGTCGCTTAAGCAGTACTAGCGGGAACACCGGGGAGCTGTTTTTT.

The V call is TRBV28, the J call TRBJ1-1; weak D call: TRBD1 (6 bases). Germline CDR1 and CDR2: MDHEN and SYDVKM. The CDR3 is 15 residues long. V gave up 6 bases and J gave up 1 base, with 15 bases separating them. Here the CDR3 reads CASRTGGQGNTEAFF. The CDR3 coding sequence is TGTGCCAGCAGGACCGGGGGGCAGGGGAACACTGAAGCTTTCTTT.

The CDR3 is CASSPLWLIARIDTQYF. CDR3 in DNA: TGCGCCAGCAGTCCCTTGTGGTTAATAGCGAGAATAGATACGCAGTATTTT. The chain joins TRBV23-1 to TRBJ2-3; weak D call: TRBD2 (5 bases). TRBV23-1 is filed as an ORF, its function uncertain. The V and J ends lost 4 bases and 5 bases respectively, with 22 bases between them. This CDR3 comprises 17 residues.

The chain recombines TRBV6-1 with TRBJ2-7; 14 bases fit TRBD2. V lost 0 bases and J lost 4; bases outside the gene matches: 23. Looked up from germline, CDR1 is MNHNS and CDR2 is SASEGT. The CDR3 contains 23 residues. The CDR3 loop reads CASSEALTSGRDFITLALYEQYF. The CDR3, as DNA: TGTGCCAGCAGTGAAGCGCTGACTAGCGGGAGGGACTTTATCACCTTGGCCCTTTACGAGCAGTACTTC.

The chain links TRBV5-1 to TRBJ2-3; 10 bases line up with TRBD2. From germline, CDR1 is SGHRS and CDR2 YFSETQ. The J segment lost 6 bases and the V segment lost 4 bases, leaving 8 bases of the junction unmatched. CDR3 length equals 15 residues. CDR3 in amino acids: CASSPGTSDVDTQYF. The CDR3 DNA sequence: TGCGCCAGCAGCCCCGGGACTAGCGACGTGGATACGCAGTATTTT.

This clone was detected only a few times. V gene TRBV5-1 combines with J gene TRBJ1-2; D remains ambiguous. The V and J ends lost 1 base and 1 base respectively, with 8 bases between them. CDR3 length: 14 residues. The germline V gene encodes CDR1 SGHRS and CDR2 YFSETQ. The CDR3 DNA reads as TGCGCCAGCAGCTTGACGACGGGTAACTATGGCTACACCTTC. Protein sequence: CASSLTTGNYGYTF.

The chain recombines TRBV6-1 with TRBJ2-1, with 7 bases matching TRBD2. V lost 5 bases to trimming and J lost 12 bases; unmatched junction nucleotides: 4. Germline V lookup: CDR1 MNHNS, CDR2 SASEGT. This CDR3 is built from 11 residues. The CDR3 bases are TGTGCCAGCAGTTACGGCGGGAGGCAGTTCTTC. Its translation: CASSYGGRQFF.

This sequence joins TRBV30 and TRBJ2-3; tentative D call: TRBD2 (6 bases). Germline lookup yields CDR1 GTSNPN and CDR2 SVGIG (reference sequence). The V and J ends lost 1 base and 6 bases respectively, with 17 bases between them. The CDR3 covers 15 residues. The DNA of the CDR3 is TGTGCCTGGAGTGGACTTGGAGGGAAAAGGGATACGCAGTATTTT. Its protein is CAWSGLGGKRDTQYF.

CDR3 loop: CASSYSGGIQYF. Written as DNA, the CDR3 is TGTGCCAGCAGTTACTCCGGAGGCATTCAGTACTTC. The rearrangement uses TRBV6-5 and TRBJ2-4, with a tentative D call TRBD2 (5 bases). The CDR3 is made up of 12 amino acids. Germline CDR1 reads MNHEY; CDR2 reads SVGAGI. V lost 0 bases to trimming and J lost 9 bases, with 6 bases between them.

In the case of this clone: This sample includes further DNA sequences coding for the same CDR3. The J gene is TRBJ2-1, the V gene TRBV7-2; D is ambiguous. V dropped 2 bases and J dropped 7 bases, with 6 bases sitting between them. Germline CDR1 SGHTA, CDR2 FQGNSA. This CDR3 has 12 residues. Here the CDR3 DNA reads TGTGCCAGCAGCTTATCCGGGAATGAGCAGTTCTTC. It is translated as CASSLSGNEQFF.

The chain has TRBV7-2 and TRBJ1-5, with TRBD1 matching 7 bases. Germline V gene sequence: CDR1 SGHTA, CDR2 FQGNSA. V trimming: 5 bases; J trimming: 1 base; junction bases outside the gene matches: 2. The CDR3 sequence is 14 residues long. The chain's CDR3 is CASSRQGSNQPQHF. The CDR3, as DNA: TGTGCCAGCAGCCGACAGGGAAGCAATCAGCCCCAGCATTTT.

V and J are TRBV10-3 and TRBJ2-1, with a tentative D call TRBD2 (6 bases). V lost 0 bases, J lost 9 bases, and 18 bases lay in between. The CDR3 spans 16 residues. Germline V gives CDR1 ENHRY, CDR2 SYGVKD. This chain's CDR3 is CAISESGAARRGEQFF. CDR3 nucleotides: TGTGCCATCAGTGAGTCGGGCGCGGCCCGGAGGGGTGAGCAGTTCTTC.

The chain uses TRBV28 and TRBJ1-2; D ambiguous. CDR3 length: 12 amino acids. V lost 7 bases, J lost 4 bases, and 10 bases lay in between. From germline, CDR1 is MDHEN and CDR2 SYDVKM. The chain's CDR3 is CASTPRVYGYTF. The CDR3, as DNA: TGTGCCAGCACCCCTCGAGTCTATGGCTACACCTTC.

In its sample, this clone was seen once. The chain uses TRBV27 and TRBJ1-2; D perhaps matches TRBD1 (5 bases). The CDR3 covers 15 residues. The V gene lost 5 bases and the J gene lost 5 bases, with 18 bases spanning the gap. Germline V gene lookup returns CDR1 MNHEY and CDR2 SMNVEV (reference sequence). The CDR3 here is CASSQRGRPQYGYTF. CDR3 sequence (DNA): TGTGCCAGCAGTCAAAGGGGCAGGCCTCAGTATGGCTACACCTTC.

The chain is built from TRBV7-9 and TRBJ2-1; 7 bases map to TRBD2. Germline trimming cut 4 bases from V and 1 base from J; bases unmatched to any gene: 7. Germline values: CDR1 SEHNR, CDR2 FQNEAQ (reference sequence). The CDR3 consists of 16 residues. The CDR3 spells CASSSGTTISYNEQFF. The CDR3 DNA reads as TGTGCCAGCAGCTCCGGGACTACCATTTCCTACAATGAGCAGTTCTTC. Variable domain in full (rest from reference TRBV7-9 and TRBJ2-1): DTGVSQNPRHKITKRGQNVTFRCDPISEHNRLYWYRQTLGQGPEFLTYFQNEAQLEKSRLLSDRFSAERPKGSFSTLEIQRTEQGDSAMYLCASSSGTTISYNEQFFGPGTRLTVL.

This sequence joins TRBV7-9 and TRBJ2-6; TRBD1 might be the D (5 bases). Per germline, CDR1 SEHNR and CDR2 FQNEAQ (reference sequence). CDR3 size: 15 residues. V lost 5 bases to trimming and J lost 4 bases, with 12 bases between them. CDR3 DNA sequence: TGTGCCAGCAGCCCGCAGGGTTCCGGGGCCAACGTCCTGACTTTC. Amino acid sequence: CASSPQGSGANVLTF. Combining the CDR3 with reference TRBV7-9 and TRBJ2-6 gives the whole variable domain DTGVSQNPRHKITKRGQNVTFRCDPISEHNRLYWYRQTLGQGPEFLTYFQNEAQLEKSRLLSDRFSAERPKGSFSTLEIQRTEQGDSAMYLCASSPQGSGANVLTFGAGSRLTVL.

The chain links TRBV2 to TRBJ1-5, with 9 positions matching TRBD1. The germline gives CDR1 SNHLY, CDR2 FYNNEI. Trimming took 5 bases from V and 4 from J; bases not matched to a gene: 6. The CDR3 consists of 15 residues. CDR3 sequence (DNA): TGTGCCAGCAGTCCCGGGACAGGGCTAAATCAGCCCCAGCATTTT. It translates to CASSPGTGLNQPQHF.

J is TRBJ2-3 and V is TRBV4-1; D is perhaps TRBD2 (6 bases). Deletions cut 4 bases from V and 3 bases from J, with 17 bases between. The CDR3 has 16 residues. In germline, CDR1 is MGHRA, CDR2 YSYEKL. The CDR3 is CASSPLGRMETDTQYF. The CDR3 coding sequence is TGCGCCAGCAGCCCCCTGGGGAGGATGGAGACAGATACGCAGTATTTT.

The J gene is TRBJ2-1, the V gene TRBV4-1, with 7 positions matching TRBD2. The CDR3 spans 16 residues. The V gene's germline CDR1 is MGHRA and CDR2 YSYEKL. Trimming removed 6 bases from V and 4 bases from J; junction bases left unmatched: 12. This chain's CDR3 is CASSPLGLAEYNEQFF. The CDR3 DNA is TGCGCCAGCAGTCCACTGGGGCTAGCGGAATACAATGAGCAGTTCTTC.

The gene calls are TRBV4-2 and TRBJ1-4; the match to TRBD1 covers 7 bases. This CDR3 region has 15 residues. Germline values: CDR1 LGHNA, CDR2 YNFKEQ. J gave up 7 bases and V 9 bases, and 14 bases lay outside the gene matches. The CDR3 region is CASHALGGAGEKLFF. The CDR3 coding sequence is TGTGCCAGTCACGCCTTAGGGGGCGCGGGTGAAAAACTGTTTTTT.

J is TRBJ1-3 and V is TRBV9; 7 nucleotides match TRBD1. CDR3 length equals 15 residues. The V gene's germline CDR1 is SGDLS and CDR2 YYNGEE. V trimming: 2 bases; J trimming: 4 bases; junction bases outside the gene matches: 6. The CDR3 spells CASSVGGGGGNTIYF. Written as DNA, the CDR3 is TGTGCCAGCAGCGTCGGAGGAGGGGGCGGAAACACCATATATTTT.

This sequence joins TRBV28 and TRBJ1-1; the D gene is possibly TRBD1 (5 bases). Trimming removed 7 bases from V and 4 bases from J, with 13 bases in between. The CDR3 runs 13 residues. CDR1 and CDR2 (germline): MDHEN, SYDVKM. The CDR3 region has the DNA TGTGCCAGCACCACCGGGGGGGGCACTGAAGCTTTCTTT. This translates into CASTTGGGTEAFF.

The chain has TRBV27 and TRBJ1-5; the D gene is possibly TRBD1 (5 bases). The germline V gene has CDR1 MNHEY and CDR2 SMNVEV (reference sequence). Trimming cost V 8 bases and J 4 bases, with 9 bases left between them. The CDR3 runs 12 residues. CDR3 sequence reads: CASRRGNQPQHF. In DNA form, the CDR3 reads TGTGCCAGCCGGCGGGGGAATCAGCCCCAGCATTTT.

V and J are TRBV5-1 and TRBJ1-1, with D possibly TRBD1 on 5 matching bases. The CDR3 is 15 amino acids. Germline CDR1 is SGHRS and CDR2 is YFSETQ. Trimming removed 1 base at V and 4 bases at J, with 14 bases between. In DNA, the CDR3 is TGCGCCAGCAGCTTGTCGGGGGATGGGGTCACTGAAGCTTTCTTT. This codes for CASSLSGDGVTEAFF.

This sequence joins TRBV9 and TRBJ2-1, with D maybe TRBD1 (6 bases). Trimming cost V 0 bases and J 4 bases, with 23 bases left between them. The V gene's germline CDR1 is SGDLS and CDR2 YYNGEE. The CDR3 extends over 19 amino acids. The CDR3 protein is CASSVGASLVGAEYNEQFF. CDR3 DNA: TGTGCCAGCAGCGTAGGAGCTAGCCTAGTGGGGGCAGAATACAATGAGCAGTTCTTC.

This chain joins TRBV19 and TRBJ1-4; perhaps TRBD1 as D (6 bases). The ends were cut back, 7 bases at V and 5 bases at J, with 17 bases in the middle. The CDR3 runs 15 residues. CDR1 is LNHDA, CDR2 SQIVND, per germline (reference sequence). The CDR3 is CASNTLDSKNEKLFF. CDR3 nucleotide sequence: TGTGCCAGTAACACCTTGGACAGTAAGAATGAAAAACTGTTTTTT.